This T cell receptor beta chain was identified during a study of blood T cell repertoires in COVID-19. Across the study: The samples span acute and convalescent COVID-19 from the United States, Italy and Spain. PBMCs, B-cell-depleted T cells, or T cells were the source of the cDNA or gDNA that made up the material.

Authors' methods: Amplification from reference gene primers served as the basis for estimated nucleated cell counts. Repertoires were generated with immunoSEQ multiplex PCR, while TCRdb's copy carries only in-frame clones and drops some. The D gene and trimming were derived from the DNA, and the V and J assignments and clone size from that table. The sample consists of 150,000 to 180,000 clones, around three quarters of them appearing once. J lost 3 bases, V lost 3 bases, and 6 bases had no gene match. Per the germline V gene, CDR1 is LNHDA and CDR2 is SQIVND (reference sequence). This CDR3 has 16 amino acids.

Sequences were obtained from peripheral blood. V usage is TRBV19 and J usage is TRBJ1-3; 9 nucleotides align to TRBD1. The sequence was obtained from a man older than 75 with acute or convalescent COVID-19. This chain's CDR3 is CASSIGQGSFGNTIYF. As DNA, the CDR3 is TGTGCCAGTAGTATCGGACAGGGGAGTTTTGGAAACACCATATATTTT.